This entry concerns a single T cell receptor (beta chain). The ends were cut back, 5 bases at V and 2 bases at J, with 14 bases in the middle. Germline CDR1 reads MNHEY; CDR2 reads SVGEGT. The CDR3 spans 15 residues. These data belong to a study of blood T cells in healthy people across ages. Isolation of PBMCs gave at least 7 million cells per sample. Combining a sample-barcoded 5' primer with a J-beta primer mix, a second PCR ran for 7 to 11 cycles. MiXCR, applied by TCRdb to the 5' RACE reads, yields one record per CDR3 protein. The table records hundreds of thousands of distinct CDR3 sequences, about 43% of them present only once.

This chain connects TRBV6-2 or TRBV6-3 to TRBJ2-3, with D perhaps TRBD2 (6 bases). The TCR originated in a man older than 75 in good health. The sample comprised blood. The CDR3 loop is CASSRIAVDTDTQYF. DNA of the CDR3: TGTGCCAGCAGTCGGATAGCGGTGGACACAGATACGCAGTATTTT.